The clone carrying this T cell receptor (beta chain) was counted at least ten times. Its antigen is as yet unknown. The V gene's germline CDR1 is SEHNR and CDR2 FQNEAQ (reference sequence). The V end lost 8 bases, the J end lost 4 bases, and 15 bases lay between the germline ends. The CDR3 consists of 13 residues. This sample was taken from a study of response to subunit inactivated influenza vaccine. Study results and caveats: It was the authors' suggestion that each seasonal influenza vaccination recruits few new T cells.

MiXCR, applied by TCRdb to the RT-PCR reads, yields one record per CDR3 protein. The sample consists of about 480,000 distinct CDR3 sequences, 9.5% to 12% of them appearing once. The sequence derives from a man aged 45 to 65 who received an inactivated influenza vaccine. This chain uses TRBV7-9 with TRBJ2-7; D is possibly TRBD1 (6 bases). The material sequenced was PBMCs from blood, taken about 40 days after vaccination. In nucleotides, the CDR3 is TGTGCCAGCGGAACAGGGACACTTTACGAGCAGTACTTC. Translation: CASGTGTLYEQYF.